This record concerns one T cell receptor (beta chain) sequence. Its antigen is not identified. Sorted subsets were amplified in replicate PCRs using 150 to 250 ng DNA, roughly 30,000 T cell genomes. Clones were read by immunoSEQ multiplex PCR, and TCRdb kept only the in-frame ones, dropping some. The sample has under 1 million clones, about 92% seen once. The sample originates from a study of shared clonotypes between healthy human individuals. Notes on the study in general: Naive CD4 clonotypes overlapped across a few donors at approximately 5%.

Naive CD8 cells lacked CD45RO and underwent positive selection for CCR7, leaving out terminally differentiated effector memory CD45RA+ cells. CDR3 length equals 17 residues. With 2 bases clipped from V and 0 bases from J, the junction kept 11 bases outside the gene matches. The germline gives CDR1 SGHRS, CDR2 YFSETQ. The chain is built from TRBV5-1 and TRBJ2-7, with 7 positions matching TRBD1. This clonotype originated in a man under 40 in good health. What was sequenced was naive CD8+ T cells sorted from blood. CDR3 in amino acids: CASSFDSVDRSSYEQYF. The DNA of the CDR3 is TGCGCCAGCAGCTTCGACTCCGTGGACAGGAGCTCCTACGAGCAGTACTTC.